This entry lists 2 T cell receptor beta chains sequenced from one sample in a study of T cells in women clearing cervical HPV infection. Repertoires were generated with immunoSEQ multiplex PCR, while TCRdb's copy carries only in-frame clones and drops some. The record lists approximately 34,000 clones, of which the ten most abundant hold 1.4%. Sequencing was performed on blood buffy coat. These receptors were taken from a woman between 18 and 69 years old with a cervical HPV16 infection that either progressed to CIN3+ or cleared (not recorded which).

Comments on this clone: The read terminates 3 residues ahead of where the CDR3 ends, so the germline J gene completes it. This chain links TRBV7-9 with TRBJ1-2; D is uncertain. The CDR3 is 13 residues long. The germline CDR1 and CDR2 sequences are SEHNR and FQNEAQ (reference sequence). The sequenced part of the CDR3 DNA is TGTGCCAGCAGCTCCACTAGCGCCGATACC. This translates into CASSSTSADT. The full CDR3 sequence reads CASSSTSADTYTF.

As to this clone: The read ends 3 residues shy of where the CDR3 ends; the end is completed using the germline J gene. This chain uses TRBV5-1 with TRBJ1-3; TRBD1 is a possible D gene (6 bases). Germline lookup yields CDR1 SGHRS and CDR2 YFSETQ. Trimming took 0 bases from V and 4 from J, leaving 11 bases between them. The CDR3 consists of 15 residues. The part of the CDR3 DNA that was read is TGCGCCAGCAGCTTGGTAGGGGGAAGCGGAAACACC. Translating it yields CASSLVGGSGNT. In full, the CDR3 is CASSLVGGSGNTIYF.